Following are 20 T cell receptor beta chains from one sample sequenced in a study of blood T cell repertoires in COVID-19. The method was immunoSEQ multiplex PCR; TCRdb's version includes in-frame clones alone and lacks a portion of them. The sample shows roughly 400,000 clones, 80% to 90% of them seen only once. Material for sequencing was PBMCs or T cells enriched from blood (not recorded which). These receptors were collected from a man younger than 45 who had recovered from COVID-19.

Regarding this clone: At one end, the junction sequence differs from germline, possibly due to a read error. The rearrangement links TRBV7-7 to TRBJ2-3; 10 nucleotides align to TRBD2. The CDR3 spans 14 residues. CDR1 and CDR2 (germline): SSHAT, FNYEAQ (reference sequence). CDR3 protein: CASSSSGRTDTQYF. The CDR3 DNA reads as TGTGCTAGCAGTTCTAGCGGGAGAACAGATACGCAGTATTTT.

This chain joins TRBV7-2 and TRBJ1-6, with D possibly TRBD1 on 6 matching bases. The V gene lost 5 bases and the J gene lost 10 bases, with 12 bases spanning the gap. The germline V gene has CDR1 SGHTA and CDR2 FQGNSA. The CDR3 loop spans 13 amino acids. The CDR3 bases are TGTGCCAGCAGCCCGGGGGGGCGGTCACCCCTCCACTTT. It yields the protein CASSPGGRSPLHF. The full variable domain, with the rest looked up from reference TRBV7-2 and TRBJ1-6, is GAGVSQSPSNKVTEKGKDVELRCDPISGHTALYWYRQSLGQGLEFLIYFQGNSAPDKSGLPSDRFSAERTGGSVSTLTIQRTQQEDSAVYLCASSPGGRSPLHFGNGTRLTVT.

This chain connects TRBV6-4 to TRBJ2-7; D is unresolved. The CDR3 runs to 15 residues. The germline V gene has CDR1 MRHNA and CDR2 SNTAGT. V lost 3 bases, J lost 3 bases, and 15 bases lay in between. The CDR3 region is CASSEALGENYEQYF. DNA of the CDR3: TGTGCCAGCAGTGAGGCTTTAGGAGAGAACTACGAGCAGTACTTC.

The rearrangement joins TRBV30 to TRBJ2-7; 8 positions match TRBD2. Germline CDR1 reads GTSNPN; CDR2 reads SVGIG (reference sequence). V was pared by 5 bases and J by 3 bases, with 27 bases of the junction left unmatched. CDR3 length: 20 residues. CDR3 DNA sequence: TGTGCCTGGGCACCTAGAGGGGGGATGCGGGAGGACTCCGGGTACTACGAGCAGTACTTC. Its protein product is CAWAPRGGMREDSGYYEQYF.

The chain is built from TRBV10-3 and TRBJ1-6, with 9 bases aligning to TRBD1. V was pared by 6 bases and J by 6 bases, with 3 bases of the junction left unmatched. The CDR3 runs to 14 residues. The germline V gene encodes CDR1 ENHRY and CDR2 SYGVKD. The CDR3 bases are TGTGCCATCAGCCGGGACAGGGTTAATTCACCCCTCCACTTT. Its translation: CAISRDRVNSPLHF.

As DNA, the CDR3 is TGTGCCAGCAGTGGACAGGGGCCGCCTAATGAAAAACTGTTTTTT. Its translation: CASSGQGPPNEKLFF. This chain connects TRBV2 to TRBJ1-4; TRBD1 matches at 8 bases. CDR3 length equals 15 residues. Per germline, CDR1 SNHLY and CDR2 FYNNEI. V was pared by 4 bases and J by 3 bases, with 4 bases of the junction left unmatched. Drawing the rest from reference TRBV2 and TRBJ1-4, the complete variable domain is EPEVTQTPSHQVTQMGQEVILRCVPISNHLYFYWYRQILGQKVEFLVSFYNNEISEKSEIFDDQFSVERPDGSNFTLKIRSTKLEDSAMYFCASSGQGPPNEKLFFGSGTQLSVL.

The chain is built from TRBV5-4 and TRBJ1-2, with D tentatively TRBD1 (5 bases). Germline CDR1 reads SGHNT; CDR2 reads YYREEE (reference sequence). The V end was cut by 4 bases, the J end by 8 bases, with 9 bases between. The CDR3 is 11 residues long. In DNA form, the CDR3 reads TGTGCCAGCAGCCAGGGTTTCGGCTACACCTTC. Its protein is CASSQGFGYTF.

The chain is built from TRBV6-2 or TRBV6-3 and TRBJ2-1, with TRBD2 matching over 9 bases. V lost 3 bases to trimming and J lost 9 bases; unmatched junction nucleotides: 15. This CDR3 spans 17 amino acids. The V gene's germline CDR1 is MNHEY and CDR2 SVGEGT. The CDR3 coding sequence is TGTGCCAGCAGTTATTACTCTGTAGAAGCGGGAGGTACTGAGCAGTTCTTC. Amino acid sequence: CASSYYSVEAGGTEQFF.

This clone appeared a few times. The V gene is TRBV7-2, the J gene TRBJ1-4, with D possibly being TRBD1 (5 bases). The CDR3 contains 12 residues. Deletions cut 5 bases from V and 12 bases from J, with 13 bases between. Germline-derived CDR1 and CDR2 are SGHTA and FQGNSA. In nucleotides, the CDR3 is TGTGCCAGCAGCCTGGGGCTTGGGGAACTGTTTTTT. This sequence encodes CASSLGLGELFF.

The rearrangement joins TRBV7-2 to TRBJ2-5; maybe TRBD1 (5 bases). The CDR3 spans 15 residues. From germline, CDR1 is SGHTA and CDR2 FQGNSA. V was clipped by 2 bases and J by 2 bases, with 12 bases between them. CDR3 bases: TGTGCCAGCAGCTTATCCGCGACAGCACAAGAGACCCAGTACTTC. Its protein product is CASSLSATAQETQYF.

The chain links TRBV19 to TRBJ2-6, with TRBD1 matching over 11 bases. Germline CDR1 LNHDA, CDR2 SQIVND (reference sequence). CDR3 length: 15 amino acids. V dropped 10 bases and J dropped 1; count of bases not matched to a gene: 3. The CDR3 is CATGTGGSGANVLTF. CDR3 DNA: TGTGCCACCGGGACAGGGGGGTCTGGGGCCAACGTCCTGACTTTC. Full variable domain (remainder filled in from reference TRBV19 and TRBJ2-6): DGGITQSPKYLFRKEGQNVTLSCEQNLNHDAMYWYRQDPGQGLRLIYYSQIVNDFQKGDIAEGYSVSREKKESFPLTVTSAQKNPTAFYLCATGTGGSGANVLTFGAGSRLTVL.

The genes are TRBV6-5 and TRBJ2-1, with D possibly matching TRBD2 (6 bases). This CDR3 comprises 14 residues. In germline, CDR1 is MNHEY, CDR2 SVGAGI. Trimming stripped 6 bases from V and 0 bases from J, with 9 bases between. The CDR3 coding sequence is TGTGCCAGCAGCCGACTAGACTCCTACAATGAGCAGTTCTTC. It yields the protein CASSRLDSYNEQFF.

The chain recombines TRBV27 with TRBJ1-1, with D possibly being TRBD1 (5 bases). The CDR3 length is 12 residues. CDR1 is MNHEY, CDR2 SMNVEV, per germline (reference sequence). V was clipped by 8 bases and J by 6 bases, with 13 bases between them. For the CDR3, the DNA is TGTGCCAGCGGATACCAGGGCGCTGAAGCTTTCTTT. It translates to CASGYQGAEAFF.

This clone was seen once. The CDR3 sequence: CASSHQGPPYEQYF. The CDR3 coding sequence is TGTGCCAGCAGCCACCAGGGTCCGCCCTACGAGCAGTACTTC. V and J are TRBV3-1 (or the pseudogene TRBV3-2) and TRBJ2-7, with D possibly matching TRBD1 (5 bases). Germline loops: CDR1 LGHDT, CDR2 YNNKEL (reference sequence). V was pared by 3 bases and J by 2 bases, with 11 bases between. This CDR3 comprises 14 residues.

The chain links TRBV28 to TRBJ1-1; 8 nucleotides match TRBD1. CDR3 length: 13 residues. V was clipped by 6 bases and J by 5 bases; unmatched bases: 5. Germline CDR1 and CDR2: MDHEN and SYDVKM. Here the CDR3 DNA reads TGTGCCAGCAGACGGACAGGGCGTACTGAAGCTTTCTTT. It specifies CASRRTGRTEAFF.

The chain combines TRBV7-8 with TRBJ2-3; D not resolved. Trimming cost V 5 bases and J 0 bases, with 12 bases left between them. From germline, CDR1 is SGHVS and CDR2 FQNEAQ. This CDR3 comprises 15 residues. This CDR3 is CASSEQTLSTDTQYF. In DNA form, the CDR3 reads TGTGCCAGCAGCGAACAGACACTTAGCACAGATACGCAGTATTTT.

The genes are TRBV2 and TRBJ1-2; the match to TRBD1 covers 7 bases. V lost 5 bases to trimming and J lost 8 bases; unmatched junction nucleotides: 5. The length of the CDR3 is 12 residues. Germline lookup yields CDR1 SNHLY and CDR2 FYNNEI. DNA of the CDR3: TGTGCCAGCAGTCAACAGGGGTACGGCTACACCTTC. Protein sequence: CASSQQGYGYTF.

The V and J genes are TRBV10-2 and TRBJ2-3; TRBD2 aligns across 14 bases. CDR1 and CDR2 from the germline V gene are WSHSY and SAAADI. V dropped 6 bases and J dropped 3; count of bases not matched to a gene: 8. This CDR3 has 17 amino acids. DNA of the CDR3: TGCGCCAGCAGACCCCCGACTAGCGGGAGGGGAACAGATACGCAGTATTTT. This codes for CASRPPTSGRGTDTQYF.

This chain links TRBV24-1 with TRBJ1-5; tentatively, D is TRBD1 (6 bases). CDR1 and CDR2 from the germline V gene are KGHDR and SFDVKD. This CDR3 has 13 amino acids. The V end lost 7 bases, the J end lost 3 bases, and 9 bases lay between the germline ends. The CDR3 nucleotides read TGTGCCACCAGGCCGGGACACAATCAGCCCCAGCATTTT. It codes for CATRPGHNQPQHF.

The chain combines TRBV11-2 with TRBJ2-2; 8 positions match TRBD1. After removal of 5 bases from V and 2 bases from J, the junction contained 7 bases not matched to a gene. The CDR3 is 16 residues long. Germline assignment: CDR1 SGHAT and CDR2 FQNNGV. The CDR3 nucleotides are TGTGCCAGCAGCCAGGACAGGGTCCCCAACACCGGGGAGCTGTTTTTT. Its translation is CASSQDRVPNTGELFF.